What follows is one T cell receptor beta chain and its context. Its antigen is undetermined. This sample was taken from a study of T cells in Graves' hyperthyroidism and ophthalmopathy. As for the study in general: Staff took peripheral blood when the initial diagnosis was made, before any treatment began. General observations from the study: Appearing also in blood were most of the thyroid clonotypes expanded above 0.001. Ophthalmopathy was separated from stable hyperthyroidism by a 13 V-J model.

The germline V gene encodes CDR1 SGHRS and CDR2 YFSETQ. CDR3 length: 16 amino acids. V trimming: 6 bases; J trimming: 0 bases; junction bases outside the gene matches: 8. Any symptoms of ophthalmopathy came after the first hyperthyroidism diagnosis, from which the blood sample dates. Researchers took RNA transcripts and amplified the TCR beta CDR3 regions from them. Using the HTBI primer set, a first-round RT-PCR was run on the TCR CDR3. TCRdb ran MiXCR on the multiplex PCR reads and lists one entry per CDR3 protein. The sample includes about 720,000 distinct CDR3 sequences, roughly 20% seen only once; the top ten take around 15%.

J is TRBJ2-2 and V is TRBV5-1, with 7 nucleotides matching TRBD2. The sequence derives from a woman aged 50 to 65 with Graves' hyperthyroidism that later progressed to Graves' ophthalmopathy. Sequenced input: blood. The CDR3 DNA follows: TGCGCCAGCACCCCCCGGGCGGGGGCGAACACCGGGGAGCTGTTTTTT. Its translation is CASTPRAGANTGELFF.